A selection of T cell receptor beta chains follows, all from one sample in a study of cytomegalovirus exposure and HLA in healthy donors. Sequenced by immunoSEQ multiplex PCR; TCRdb stores in-frame clones only, minus some. The top ten hold roughly 3.1% of the sample, which has 110,000 to 150,000 clones, around 80% seen once. The sequencing sample was made of PBMCs. The receptor set was obtained from a man aged 18 to 29 in good health and CMV-seropositive. Both conserved end residues are part of each CDR3. The D gene is left open where the match is weak. Not every row has a clone size; where given, it reads once, few, many or a size class.

J gene: TRBJ1-5; V gene: TRBV7-2; clone size: .; D gene: .; CDR3 protein: CASSRGSNQPQHF; CDR3 DNA: TGTGCCAGTTCTAGGGGGAGCAATCAGCCCCAGCATTTT
J gene: TRBJ1-4; V gene: TRBV28; clone size: .; D gene: TRBD1; CDR3 protein: CASSSGQGHEKLFF; CDR3 DNA: TGTGCCAGCAGTTCGGGACAGGGCCATGAAAAACTGTTTTTT
J gene: TRBJ2-5; V gene: TRBV7-7; clone size: .; D gene: TRBD1; CDR3 protein: CASSSGTAYFQETQYF; CDR3 DNA: TGTGCTAGCAGCTCAGGGACAGCCTATTTTCAAGAGACCCAGTACTTC
J gene: TRBJ2-1; V gene: TRBV5-1; clone size: few; D gene: .; CDR3 protein: CASSLGRTNEQFF; CDR3 DNA: TGCGCCAGCAGCTTAGGACGGACAAATGAGCAGTTCTTC
J gene: TRBJ2-7; V gene: TRBV27; clone size: .; D gene: TRBD1; CDR3 protein: CASSLGQGGGYEQYF; CDR3 DNA: TGTGCCAGCAGTTTAGGACAGGGGGGAGGCTACGAGCAGTACTTC
J gene: TRBJ2-1; V gene: TRBV28; clone size: .; D gene: TRBD2; CDR3 protein: CASSFVSGRRYNEQFF; CDR3 DNA: TGTGCCAGCAGTTTCGTAAGCGGGAGAAGGTACAATGAGCAGTTCTTC
J gene: TRBJ1-1; V gene: TRBV7-9; clone size: .; D gene: .; CDR3 protein: CASSLSDTEAFF; CDR3 DNA: TGTGCCAGCAGCTTGTCGGACACTGAAGCTTTCTTT
J gene: TRBJ1-1; V gene: TRBV30; clone size: once; D gene: .; CDR3 protein: CAWSVYGANTEAFF; CDR3 DNA: TGTGCCTGGAGTGTATATGGGGCGAACACTGAAGCTTTCTTT
J gene: TRBJ2-3; V gene: TRBV4-1; clone size: .; D gene: .; CDR3 protein: CASSQETSFGTQYF; CDR3 DNA: TGCGCCAGCAGCCAAGAAACTAGTTTCGGTACGCAGTATTTT
J gene: TRBJ1-1; V gene: TRBV6-5; clone size: .; D gene: .; CDR3 protein: CASSFTTGPDEAFF; CDR3 DNA: TGTGCCAGCAGTTTTACGACAGGTCCGGATGAAGCTTTCTTT
J gene: TRBJ2-2; V gene: TRBV19; clone size: .; D gene: .; CDR3 protein: CASSMFGVPGELFF; CDR3 DNA: TGTGCCAGTAGTATGTTCGGGGTACCCGGGGAGCTGTTTTTT
J gene: TRBJ2-5; V gene: TRBV5-1; clone size: .; D gene: .; CDR3 protein: CASRDIIELYF; CDR3 DNA: TGCGCCAGCAGAGATATAATAGAACTGTACTTC
J gene: TRBJ2-5; V gene: TRBV28; clone size: once; D gene: TRBD2; CDR3 protein: CASSLRLAGVGQETQYF; CDR3 DNA: TGTGCCAGCAGTCTGAGACTAGCGGGAGTGGGCCAAGAGACCCAGTACTTC
J gene: TRBJ2-5; V gene: TRBV28; clone size: .; D gene: TRBD2; CDR3 protein: CASRLPGLKTGTQYF; CDR3 DNA: TGTGCCAGCAGACTACCGGGACTAAAGACCGGGACCCAGTACTTC
J gene: TRBJ2-3; V gene: TRBV7-3; clone size: few; D gene: .; CDR3 protein: CASSPVGRTDTQYF; CDR3 DNA: TGTGCCAGCAGCCCAGTGGGGAGGACAGATACGCAGTATTTT